Listed below are T cell receptor beta chains from one sample, sequenced in a study of B cell selection in AIRE deficiency. TCRdb's table, derived via immunoSEQ multiplex PCR, lists solely in-frame clones and lacks some. The sample has approximately 25,000 clones; roughly 95% are singletons. The sequencing sample was made of CD4+CD127+ conventional T cells sorted from PBMCs. The source is a human donor in good health. Each CDR3 is given with its conserved first and last residue. D genes are given only for firm matches. Expanded clones get a size class; other rows say once, few or many, or leave the size out.

D gene: TRBD2
clone size: once
J gene: TRBJ2-2
V gene: TRBV11-2
CDR3 protein: CASSFRGASGGPNTGELFF
CDR3 DNA: TGTGCCAGCAGCTTCCGGGGGGCTAGCGGGGGCCCAAACACCGGGGAGCTGTTTTTT

D gene: TRBD1
clone size: once
J gene: TRBJ1-4
V gene: TRBV5-4
CDR3 protein: CASSLGQGAHRGEKLFF
CDR3 DNA: TGTGCCAGCAGCTTGGGACAGGGGGCCCACCGCGGCGAAAAACTGTTTTTT

D gene: TRBD2
clone size: once
J gene: TRBJ2-2
V gene: TRBV18
CDR3 protein: CASSPSGSGTGELFF
CDR3 DNA: TGTGCCAGCTCACCTAGCGGGAGTGGTACCGGGGAGCTGTTTTTT

D gene: NA
clone size: NA
J gene: TRBJ2-5
V gene: TRBV6-5
CDR3 protein: CASSSFPGPQETQYF
CDR3 DNA: TGTGCCAGCAGTTCCTTTCCGGGACCTCAAGAGACCCAGTACTTC

D gene: NA
clone size: NA
J gene: TRBJ1-2
V gene: TRBV20-1
CDR3 protein: CSARDIYGYTF
CDR3 DNA: TGCAGTGCTAGGGACATCTATGGCTACACCTTC

D gene: NA
clone size: NA
J gene: TRBJ2-3
V gene: TRBV19
CDR3 protein: CASSIGGGTDTQYF
CDR3 DNA: TGTGCCAGTAGTATCGGCGGGGGCACAGATACGCAGTATTTT

D gene: TRBD1
clone size: NA
J gene: TRBJ2-6
V gene: TRBV19
CDR3 protein: CASSSGTGLSGANVLTF
CDR3 DNA: TGTGCCAGTAGCTCCGGGACAGGGTTATCCGGGGCCAACGTCCTGACTTTC

D gene: NA
clone size: NA
J gene: TRBJ1-4
V gene: TRBV10-3
CDR3 protein: CAISERPQGSRATNEKLFF
CDR3 DNA: TGTGCCATCAGTGAGAGACCGCAGGGATCTAGGGCAACTAATGAAAAACTGTTTTTT

D gene: NA
clone size: NA
J gene: TRBJ1-6
V gene: TRBV12-5
CDR3 protein: CASGSGLVRGSPLHF
CDR3 DNA: TGTGCTAGTGGTTCGGGACTTGTTAGGGGTTCACCCCTCCACTTT

D gene: TRBD1
clone size: NA
J gene: TRBJ1-6
V gene: TRBV4-1
CDR3 protein: CASSRDRGTLNNSPLHF
CDR3 DNA: TGCGCCAGCAGCCGGGACAGGGGGACCCTTAATAATTCACCCCTCCACTTT

D gene: TRBD2
clone size: NA
J gene: TRBJ2-1
V gene: TRBV5-4
CDR3 protein: CASSLGGGAFDEQFF
CDR3 DNA: TGTGCCAGCAGCTTGGGCGGGGGGGCCTTTGATGAGCAGTTCTTC

D gene: NA
clone size: NA
J gene: TRBJ1-2
V gene: TRBV10-2
CDR3 protein: CASSEGQRGGYTF
CDR3 DNA: TGCGCCAGCAGTGAGGGACAGAGGGGTGGCTACACCTTC

D gene: NA
clone size: NA
J gene: TRBJ2-7
V gene: TRBV19
CDR3 protein: CASSGGDLTGNYEQYF
CDR3 DNA: TGTGCCAGTAGTGGAGGGGACCTGACAGGGAACTACGAGCAGTACTTC

D gene: NA
clone size: NA
J gene: TRBJ2-1
V gene: TRBV21-1
CDR3 protein: CASSNPVRQGRINEQFF
CDR3 DNA: TGTGCCAGCAGCAACCCGGTAAGACAGGGGAGGATTAATGAGCAGTTCTTC

D gene: NA
clone size: NA
J gene: TRBJ2-7
V gene: TRBV10-3
CDR3 protein: CASGTDSSYEQYF
CDR3 DNA: TGTGCCAGCGGGACAGACAGCTCCTACGAGCAGTACTTC

D gene: TRBD2
clone size: NA
J gene: TRBJ2-1
V gene: TRBV2
CDR3 protein: CASSAGLAASYNEQFF
CDR3 DNA: TGTGCCAGCAGTGCGGGACTAGCGGCTTCCTACAATGAGCAGTTCTTC

D gene: NA
clone size: NA
J gene: TRBJ2-7
V gene: TRBV29-1
CDR3 protein: CSVEDSSYEQYF
CDR3 DNA: TGCAGCGTTGAGGACAGCTCCTACGAGCAGTACTTC

D gene: TRBD2
clone size: NA
J gene: TRBJ2-5
V gene: TRBV9
CDR3 protein: CASSVAPTGRGGETQYF
CDR3 DNA: TGTGCCAGCAGCGTAGCCCCGACTGGGCGGGGGGGAGAGACCCAGTACTTC

D gene: TRBD2
clone size: NA
J gene: TRBJ2-3
V gene: TRBV5-1
CDR3 protein: CASSPGVLAGEGSTDTQYF
CDR3 DNA: TGCGCCAGCAGCCCTGGAGTGCTAGCGGGAGAGGGTAGCACAGATACGCAGTATTTT

D gene: TRBD2
clone size: NA
J gene: TRBJ2-3
V gene: TRBV2
CDR3 protein: CASSEGVAGSTDTQYF
CDR3 DNA: TGTGCCAGCAGTGAAGGGGTAGCGGGGAGCACAGATACGCAGTATTTT

D gene: NA
clone size: NA
J gene: TRBJ1-2
V gene: TRBV18
CDR3 protein: CASSSGTAALVNYGYTF
CDR3 DNA: TGTGCCAGCTCATCCGGGACGGCGGCCCTAGTTAACTATGGCTACACCTTC

D gene: TRBD2
clone size: NA
J gene: TRBJ2-1
V gene: TRBV29-1
CDR3 protein: CSAGARLAGVNEQFF
CDR3 DNA: TGCAGCGCAGGGGCTAGACTAGCGGGAGTGAATGAGCAGTTCTTC

D gene: TRBD1
clone size: NA
J gene: TRBJ1-5
V gene: TRBV30
CDR3 protein: CAWSEGGTVNQPQHF
CDR3 DNA: TGTGCCTGGAGTGAAGGGGGGACAGTCAATCAGCCCCAGCATTTT

D gene: NA
clone size: NA
J gene: TRBJ2-2
V gene: TRBV29-1
CDR3 protein: CSVHGRFTGELFF
CDR3 DNA: TGCAGCGTTCACGGGCGTTTCACCGGGGAGCTGTTTTTT

D gene: TRBD1
clone size: once
J gene: TRBJ2-1
V gene: TRBV7-2
CDR3 protein: CASRTGGTGVYNEQFF
CDR3 DNA: TGTGCCAGCAGGACGGGGGGGACAGGGGTCTACAATGAGCAGTTCTTC

D gene: TRBD2
clone size: NA
J gene: TRBJ2-3
V gene: TRBV5-1
CDR3 protein: CASSLAGWRGGEDTQYF
CDR3 DNA: TGCGCCAGCAGCTTGGCTGGGTGGCGGGGGGGCGAAGATACGCAGTATTTT

D gene: TRBD1
clone size: NA
J gene: TRBJ2-5
V gene: TRBV23-1
CDR3 protein: CASKPGQGLSVETQYF
CDR3 DNA: TGCGCCAGCAAACCGGGACAGGGACTAAGTGTGGAGACCCAGTACTTC

D gene: TRBD1
clone size: NA
J gene: TRBJ2-5
V gene: TRBV18
CDR3 protein: CASSPSTGVQETQYF
CDR3 DNA: TGTGCCAGCTCACCCTCGACAGGGGTGCAAGAGACCCAGTACTTC

D gene: NA
clone size: NA
J gene: TRBJ1-1
V gene: TRBV5-1
CDR3 protein: CASSLGATEAFF
CDR3 DNA: TGCGCCAGCAGCTTAGGGGCAACTGAAGCTTTCTTT

D gene: NA
clone size: once
J gene: TRBJ2-1
V gene: TRBV19
CDR3 protein: CASRWTGLIDNEQFF
CDR3 DNA: TGTGCCAGCCGCTGGACCGGACTGATCGACAATGAGCAGTTCTTC

D gene: TRBD1
clone size: NA
J gene: TRBJ2-5
V gene: TRBV5-1
CDR3 protein: CASSSQPGQQETQYF
CDR3 DNA: TGCGCCAGCAGCTCCCAGCCGGGACAGCAAGAGACCCAGTACTTC

D gene: NA
clone size: NA
J gene: TRBJ1-5
V gene: TRBV12-2
CDR3 protein: CASRLVSPGTGGNQPQHF
CDR3 DNA: TGTGCAAGTCGCTTAGTTTCTCCGGGGACAGGGGGCAATCAGCCCCAGCATTTT

D gene: NA
clone size: NA
J gene: TRBJ2-7
V gene: TRBV7-2
CDR3 protein: CASSPRLEQTYEQYF
CDR3 DNA: TGTGCCAGCAGCCCCCGACTAGAACAGACTTACGAGCAGTACTTC

D gene: NA
clone size: NA
J gene: TRBJ1-1
V gene: TRBV19
CDR3 protein: CASSIGVPMNTEAFF
CDR3 DNA: TGTGCCAGTAGTATCGGGGTCCCCATGAACACTGAAGCTTTCTTT

D gene: NA
clone size: NA
J gene: TRBJ1-5
V gene: TRBV6-1
CDR3 protein: CASSEGTGALGNQPQHF
CDR3 DNA: TGTGCCAGCAGTGAAGGCACCGGGGCCCTCGGCAATCAGCCCCAGCATTTT

D gene: TRBD2
clone size: NA
J gene: TRBJ2-1
V gene: TRBV5-4
CDR3 protein: CASGRGGDYNEQFF
CDR3 DNA: TGTGCCAGCGGGCGCGGGGGTGACTACAATGAGCAGTTCTTC

D gene: NA
clone size: NA
J gene: TRBJ2-6
V gene: TRBV4-2
CDR3 protein: CASSLRGANVLTF
CDR3 DNA: TGTGCCAGCAGCTTGAGGGGGGCCAACGTCCTGACTTTC

D gene: NA
clone size: NA
J gene: TRBJ1-5
V gene: TRBV6-5
CDR3 protein: CASSYSGTGGRPQHF
CDR3 DNA: TGTGCCAGCAGTTACAGCGGGACGGGGGGGAGGCCCCAGCATTTT

D gene: NA
clone size: NA
J gene: TRBJ2-3
V gene: TRBV12-5
CDR3 protein: CASGPPTSTGTDTQYF
CDR3 DNA: TGTGCTAGTGGTCCCCCCACTAGCACAGGCACAGATACGCAGTATTTT

D gene: NA
clone size: NA
J gene: TRBJ2-5
V gene: TRBV6-1
CDR3 protein: CASSGAGRVETQYF
CDR3 DNA: TGTGCCAGCAGTGGCGCGGGGAGAGTAGAGACCCAGTACTTC

D gene: TRBD1
clone size: NA
J gene: TRBJ2-3
V gene: TRBV28
CDR3 protein: CASSPAGTGTTDTQYF
CDR3 DNA: TGTGCCAGCAGCCCCGCCGGGACAGGGACCACAGATACGCAGTATTTT

D gene: NA
clone size: NA
J gene: TRBJ1-4
V gene: TRBV6-1
CDR3 protein: CAVRTEAYEKLFF
CDR3 DNA: TGTGCCGTACGGACAGAAGCTTATGAAAAACTGTTTTTT

D gene: NA
clone size: once
J gene: TRBJ1-3
V gene: TRBV6-1
CDR3 protein: CASRGAGDSGNTIYF
CDR3 DNA: TGTGCCAGCAGGGGCGCAGGGGACTCTGGAAACACCATATATTTT

D gene: TRBD1
clone size: NA
J gene: TRBJ1-2
V gene: TRBV6-6
CDR3 protein: CASSPQGTYGYTF
CDR3 DNA: TGTGCCAGCAGTCCACAGGGGACCTATGGCTACACCTTC

D gene: TRBD2
clone size: NA
J gene: TRBJ2-5
V gene: TRBV6-5
CDR3 protein: CASLRGVGGIETQYF
CDR3 DNA: TGTGCCAGCCTGAGAGGGGTCGGGGGGATAGAGACCCAGTACTTC

D gene: NA
clone size: NA
J gene: TRBJ1-5
V gene: TRBV19
CDR3 protein: CASLTGRGNQPQHF
CDR3 DNA: TGTGCCAGTCTGACGGGCCGGGGCAATCAGCCCCAGCATTTT

D gene: NA
clone size: NA
J gene: TRBJ2-7
V gene: TRBV14
CDR3 protein: CASSQDLGGDEQYF
CDR3 DNA: TGTGCCAGCAGCCAAGATCTAGGGGGAGACGAGCAGTACTTC

D gene: NA
clone size: NA
J gene: TRBJ2-5
V gene: TRBV7-2
CDR3 protein: CASLGRETQYF
CDR3 DNA: TGTGCCAGCCTGGGTAGGGAGACCCAGTACTTC

D gene: NA
clone size: NA
J gene: TRBJ2-3
V gene: TRBV6-5
CDR3 protein: CASSYSNRGWVDTQYF
CDR3 DNA: TGTGCCAGCAGTTACTCGAACCGGGGGTGGGTAGATACGCAGTATTTT

D gene: NA
clone size: NA
J gene: TRBJ1-1
V gene: TRBV11-2
CDR3 protein: CASQGSTGVFEAFF
CDR3 DNA: TGTGCCAGCCAGGGGTCGACAGGAGTTTTTGAAGCTTTCTTT

D gene: TRBD1
clone size: NA
J gene: TRBJ1-1
V gene: TRBV10-3
CDR3 protein: CAISESFWDRGTEAFF
CDR3 DNA: TGTGCCATCAGTGAGTCATTTTGGGACAGGGGAACTGAAGCTTTCTTT

D gene: NA
clone size: NA
J gene: TRBJ1-5
V gene: TRBV19
CDR3 protein: CASSMAGGNQPQHF
CDR3 DNA: TGTGCCAGTAGTATGGCCGGAGGCAATCAGCCCCAGCATTTT

D gene: TRBD2
clone size: once
J gene: TRBJ2-2
V gene: TRBV7-9
CDR3 protein: CASSWDIAGGESNTGELFF
CDR3 DNA: TGTGCCAGCAGTTGGGATATAGCGGGAGGCGAATCGAACACCGGGGAGCTGTTTTTT